This T cell receptor (beta chain) was identified during a study of beta chain features in type 1 diabetes. General study findings and limits: Among all four CD4+ subsets, Type 1 diabetes patients had TCRB CDR3s that were moderately but significantly shorter.

This CDR3 spans 15 amino acids. V gave up 4 bases and J gave up 0 bases; unmatched junction bases: 5. CDR1 and CDR2 (germline): SGDLS, YYNGEE. As every portion of the isolated RNA was reverse transcribed, the sequencing read expressed TCRB transcripts. Assay used: immunoSEQ multiplex PCR; TCRdb lists only in-frame clones, some missing. The sample lists under 250,000 clones; roughly 14% were seen once. As for this clone: What it recognizes is unknown.

This chain connects TRBV9 to TRBJ2-7; 9 nucleotides align to TRBD1. Sequencing input: naive CD4+ T cells from blood. The clonotype was recovered from a man in his thirties or forties with type 1 diabetes. CDR3 sequence: CASSYGTGHSYEQYF. DNA for the CDR3: TGTGCCAGCAGCTACGGGACAGGGCACTCCTACGAGCAGTACTTC.